This T cell receptor (beta chain) was sequenced in a study of T-cell memory formation after mild COVID-19. The CDR3 runs to 17 residues. J lost 3 bases, V lost 0 bases, and 8 bases had no gene match. Germline lookup yields CDR1 SEHNR and CDR2 FQNEAQ (reference sequence). MiXCR, applied by TCRdb to the 5' RACE reads, yields one record per CDR3 protein. The sample lists 360,000 or so distinct CDR3 sequences, 25% to 30% occurring once. This TCR was sampled from an adult woman who had mild COVID-19 (a few samples of this study predate the infection). Cell type and time point are not known. Sequenced material: PBMCs or a T cell subset sorted from them (not recorded which). The chain employs TRBV7-9 and TRBJ2-1, with TRBD2 matching 7 bases. DNA for the CDR3: TGTGCCAGCAGCTTAGCATCTTTCGGGGAGGGCTACAATGAGCAGTTCTTC. Protein sequence: CASSLASFGEGYNEQFF.